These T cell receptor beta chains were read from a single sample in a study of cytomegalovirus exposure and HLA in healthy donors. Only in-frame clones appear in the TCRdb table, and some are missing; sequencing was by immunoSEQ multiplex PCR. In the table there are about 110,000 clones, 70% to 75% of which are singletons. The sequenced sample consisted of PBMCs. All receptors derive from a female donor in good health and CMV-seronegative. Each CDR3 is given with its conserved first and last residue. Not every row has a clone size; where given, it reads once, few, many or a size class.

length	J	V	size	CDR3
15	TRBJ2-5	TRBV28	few	CASSLGQGGEETQYF
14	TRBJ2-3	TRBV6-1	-	CASSEAGGRVAQYF
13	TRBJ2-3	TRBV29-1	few	CSVATSATDTQYF
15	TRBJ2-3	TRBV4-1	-	CASSQVRAPSDTQYF
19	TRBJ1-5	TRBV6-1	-	CASSEAQRGGPLSNQPQHF
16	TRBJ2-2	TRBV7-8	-	CASSSTSGTYTGELFF
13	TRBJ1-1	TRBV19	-	CASSFSGDTEAFF
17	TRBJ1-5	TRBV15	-	CATSRGARGNSNQPQHF
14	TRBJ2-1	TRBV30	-	CAWRRDSPYNEQFF
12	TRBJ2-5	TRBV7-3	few	CASSLPGGTQYF
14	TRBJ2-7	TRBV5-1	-	CASSLDPGVNEQYF
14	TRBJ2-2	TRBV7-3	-	CASSPDRGTGELFF
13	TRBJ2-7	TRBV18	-	CASSPLENYEQYF
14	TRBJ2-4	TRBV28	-	CASSGTGQGAFGYF
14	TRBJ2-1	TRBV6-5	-	CASSRRQGYNEQFF
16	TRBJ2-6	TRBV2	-	CASSETPVSGANVLTF
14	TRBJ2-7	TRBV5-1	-	CASSKTAGSYEQYF
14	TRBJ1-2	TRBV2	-	CASSDLQPRYGYTF
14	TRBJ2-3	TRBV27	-	CASSLRLDTDTQYF
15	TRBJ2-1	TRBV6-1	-	CASRRTGGLDNEQFF